The TCR beta chain under discussion was sequenced for a study of beta chain features in type 1 diabetes. About the study: Healthy donors and patients had similar age, gender and cell yields. Across all samples, over 85 million sorted cells were examined.

Central memory, naive, regulatory and stem cell-like memory CD4+ cells were sorted by CD45RO/CCR7/CD25/CD127/CD95/CD27. Sequencing targeted expressed TCRB transcripts, as all isolated RNA had been reverse transcribed. This table comes from immunoSEQ multiplex PCR, and its TCRdb copy is limited to in-frame clones, with some not included. The data hold some 150,000 clones, with 6.9% observed a single time. The CDR3 is 18 residues long. The chain is built from TRBV1 and TRBJ2-7; the DNA was not compared with TRBD1, the D call given in the table. TRBV1 is reported as a pseudogene. Sequenced input: central memory CD4+ T cells from blood. The sequence was obtained from a woman younger than 45 in good health. This CDR3 is CTSSQEERTRQGRNEQYF. CDR3 nucleotides: TGCACCAGCAGCCAAGAGGAAAGGACGAGACAGGGGAGAAACGAGCAGTACTTC.